These 26 T cell receptor beta chains were sequenced from one sample in a study of blood T cell repertoires in COVID-19. The assay was immunoSEQ multiplex PCR, and TCRdb's table has in-frame clones only and misses some. The sample has roughly 400,000 clones, approximately 90% seen once. The sequenced sample was PBMCs or T cells enriched from blood (not recorded which). The receptors come from a woman in her thirties or forties who had been exposed to COVID-19.

This CDR3 is CASITPLHF. The CDR3 nucleotides are TGTGCCAGCATTACACCCCTCCACTTT. The rearrangement joins TRBV21-1 to TRBJ1-6. TRBV21-1 is designated a pseudogene. The CDR3 totals 9 residues.

The J gene is TRBJ1-2, the V gene TRBV18; 12 nucleotides agree with TRBD1. The germline CDR1 and CDR2 sequences are KGHSH and LQKENI. There are 16 residues in the CDR3. V trimming: 2 bases; J trimming: 6 bases; junction bases outside the gene matches: 7. The CDR3 DNA sequence: TGTGCCAGCTCACCAATCAGCCGGGACAGGGGGCATGGCTACACCTTC. Its protein is CASSPISRDRGHGYTF. Variable domain in full (rest from reference TRBV18 and TRBJ1-2): NAGVMQNPRHLVRRRGQEARLRCSPMKGHSHVYWYRQLPEEGLKFMVYLQKENIIDESGMPKERFSAEFPKEGPSILRIQQVVRGDSAAYFCASSPISRDRGHGYTFGSGTRLTVV.

V gene TRBV24-1 combines with J gene TRBJ1-2; a weak D match, TRBD1 (5 bases). The V gene lost 4 bases and the J gene lost 10 bases, with 18 bases spanning the gap. The germline V gene encodes CDR1 KGHDR and CDR2 SFDVKD. The CDR3 sequence is 14 residues long. The CDR3 sequence: CATSDPTGPLVYTF. CDR3 DNA sequence: TGTGCCACCAGTGACCCTACAGGACCTCTCGTCTACACCTTC.

This clone appeared a single time. The chain uses TRBV19 and TRBJ1-3; TRBD1 matches at 7 bases. This CDR3 is 15 amino acids long. The V and J ends lost 10 bases and 0 bases, in that order; junction bases with no gene match: 9. Per germline, CDR1 LNHDA and CDR2 SQIVND (reference sequence). CDR3 DNA: TGTGCCACACTAGAGGACAGGAGCTCTGGAAACACCATATATTTT. It encodes CATLEDRSSGNTIYF.

This clone came up once. The chain combines TRBV7-9 with TRBJ2-1; TRBD2 matches 13 bases. The CDR3 contains 18 residues. Germline V lookup: CDR1 SEHNR, CDR2 FQNEAQ (reference sequence). Unmatched junction bases numbered 9, after V lost 2 bases and J lost 5 bases. In DNA form, the CDR3 reads TGTGCCAGCAGCTTATTCAAGCTCGGACTAGCGGGGGACAATGAGCAGTTCTTC. This translates into CASSLFKLGLAGDNEQFF.

This sequence joins TRBV2 and TRBJ1-2; D is ambiguous. CDR3 length: 17 amino acids. Trimming took 2 bases from V and 4 from J, leaving 20 bases between them. The germline V gene encodes CDR1 SNHLY and CDR2 FYNNEI. The CDR3 DNA is TGTGCCAGCAGTGAAAACCCGGTCACACGCTCGGGCTATGGCTACACCTTC. It specifies CASSENPVTRSGYGYTF.

The chain joins TRBV27 to TRBJ1-2; 7 bases fit TRBD1. The CDR3 has 14 residues. V lost 3 bases, J lost 4 bases, and 5 bases stayed unmatched. CDR1 and CDR2 (germline): MNHEY, SMNVEV (reference sequence). The CDR3: CASSLQQGSYGYTF. CDR3 nucleotides: TGTGCCAGCAGTTTGCAACAGGGGTCCTATGGCTACACCTTC.

This rearrangement joins TRBV10-3 to TRBJ2-7; TRBD1 matches at 7 bases. Trimming removed 10 bases from V and 5 bases from J; junction bases left unmatched: 8. There are 12 residues in the CDR3. In germline, CDR1 is ENHRY, CDR2 SYGVKD. The CDR3 sequence: CASNDRVDEQYF. As DNA, the CDR3 is TGTGCCAGCAACGACAGGGTAGACGAGCAGTACTTC.

DNA of the CDR3: TGTGCCAGCAAAGGACAGGGGAAGTTGGAAGGCTACACCTTC. Translation: CASKGQGKLEGYTF. V is TRBV9 and J is TRBJ1-2; 9 nucleotides agree with TRBD1. The CDR3 length is 14 residues. V gave up 6 bases and J gave up 8 bases; unmatched junction bases: 11. The germline CDR1 and CDR2 sequences are SGDLS and YYNGEE.

V and J are TRBV6-5 and TRBJ1-6; TRBD1 is a possible D gene (6 bases). Germline-derived CDR1 and CDR2 are MNHEY and SVGAGI. The CDR3 length is 12 residues. Trimming took 5 bases from V and 12 from J, leaving 11 bases between them. As DNA, the CDR3 is TGTGCCAGCAGTCTAGAGACAGGACCCCTCCACTTT. As protein: CASSLETGPLHF.

This chain uses TRBV9 with TRBJ2-2; perhaps TRBD1 as D (6 bases). The germline gives CDR1 SGDLS, CDR2 YYNGEE. CDR3 length equals 14 residues. V was clipped by 3 bases and J by 2 bases, with 8 bases between them. The CDR3 nucleotides are TGTGCCAGCAGCGCGGACAGAAACACCGGGGAGCTGTTTTTT. Translating it yields CASSADRNTGELFF.

Ten or more counts support this clone. The chain employs TRBV5-6 and TRBJ1-5; 8 positions match TRBD1. CDR1 is SGHDT and CDR2 is YYEEEE in the germline V gene. The V and J ends lost 4 bases and 2 bases, in that order; junction bases with no gene match: 5. The length of the CDR3 is 15 residues. This chain's CDR3 is CASSGTGGGNQPQHF. The CDR3 nucleotides are TGTGCCAGCAGCGGCACAGGGGGAGGCAATCAGCCCCAGCATTTT.

V and J are TRBV5-6 and TRBJ1-5; tentatively, D is TRBD1 (5 bases). V gave up 0 bases and J gave up 2 bases, with 6 bases separating them. From germline, CDR1 is SGHDT and CDR2 YYEEEE. The CDR3 is made up of 14 amino acids. CDR3 sequence: CASSLATGNQPQHF. The CDR3 DNA is TGTGCCAGCAGCTTGGCGACAGGCAATCAGCCCCAGCATTTT.

The rearrangement links TRBV11-3 to TRBJ2-5; D is perhaps TRBD2 (6 bases). The CDR3 runs to 14 residues. Germline values: CDR1 SGHNT, CDR2 YENEEA. Trimming took 6 bases from V and 4 from J, leaving 15 bases between them. CDR3 DNA sequence: TGTGCCAGCAGTTCTGTCCACGGGGGAGAGACCCAGTACTTC. Amino acid sequence: CASSSVHGGETQYF.

The gene calls are TRBV6-2 or TRBV6-3 and TRBJ2-7; 8 bases fit TRBD2. The CDR3 extends over 17 amino acids. V lost 0 bases to trimming and J lost 0 bases; unmatched junction nucleotides: 7. Germline lookup yields CDR1 MNHEY and CDR2 SVGEGT. The chain's CDR3 is CASSYSLNSGNSYEQYF. The CDR3 DNA reads TGTGCCAGCAGTTACTCGTTAAATAGCGGGAACTCCTACGAGCAGTACTTC.

The V gene is TRBV2, the J gene TRBJ2-7, with D tentatively TRBD2 (5 bases). CDR3 length: 12 amino acids. Germline V gene sequence: CDR1 SNHLY, CDR2 FYNNEI. V lost 7 bases, J lost 5 bases, and 12 bases lay in between. CDR3 sequence: CASILVGNEQYF. The CDR3 DNA sequence: TGTGCCAGCATCTTGGTCGGGAACGAGCAGTACTTC.

CDR3 region: CASSHLGDRAKNIQYF. In DNA form, the CDR3 reads TGTGCCAGTAGTCACCTGGGGGACAGAGCCAAAAACATTCAGTACTTC. This chain uses TRBV19 with TRBJ2-4; 7 bases match TRBD1. Per germline, CDR1 LNHDA and CDR2 SQIVND (reference sequence). Losses at the gene ends were 5 bases for V and 0 bases for J; bases not matched to a gene: 7. The CDR3 totals 16 residues. The full variable domain, with the rest looked up from reference TRBV19 and TRBJ2-4, is DGGITQSPKYLFRKEGQNVTLSCEQNLNHDAMYWYRQDPGQGLRLIYYSQIVNDFQKGDIAEGYSVSREKKESFPLTVTSAQKNPTAFYLCASSHLGDRAKNIQYFGAGTRLSVL.

The rearrangement joins TRBV7-2 to TRBJ1-1, with D uncertain. V gave up 1 base and J gave up 1 base, with 10 bases separating them. Germline CDR1 and CDR2: SGHTA and FQGNSA. CDR3 length: 15 amino acids. For the CDR3, the DNA is TGTGCCAGCAGCTTAGTAACTTCCAAGAACACTGAAGCTTTCTTT. It yields the protein CASSLVTSKNTEAFF. Complete variable domain (other parts from reference TRBV7-2 and TRBJ1-1): GAGVSQSPSNKVTEKGKDVELRCDPISGHTALYWYRQSLGQGLEFLIYFQGNSAPDKSGLPSDRFSAERTGGSVSTLTIQRTQQEDSAVYLCASSLVTSKNTEAFFGQGTRLTVV.

This chain uses TRBV5-1 with TRBJ1-2, with 8 bases fitting TRBD1. CDR1 is SGHRS, CDR2 YFSETQ, per germline. The junction had 11 bases not matched to a gene; V was cut back by 5 bases and J by 5 bases. The CDR3 spans 15 residues. CDR3 DNA: TGCGCCAGCAGGCGGGAAGCAACAGGGGGTTATGGCTACACCTTC. Its protein is CASRREATGGYGYTF.

This chain joins TRBV7-6 and TRBJ1-5; TRBD1 might be the D (6 bases). The CDR3 extends over 15 amino acids. V shed 2 bases and J shed 5 bases, with 13 bases lying between them. Germline values: CDR1 SGHVS, CDR2 FNYEAQ. CDR3 coding DNA: TGTGCCAGCAGCTTAACCGCAGGGGCAGATCAGCCCCAGCATTTT. Translation gives CASSLTAGADQPQHF. Full variable domain (rest looked up from reference TRBV7-6 and TRBJ1-5): GAGVSQSPRYKVTKRGQDVALRCDPISGHVSLYWYRQALGQGPEFLTYFNYEAQQDKSGLPNDRFSAERPEGSISTLTIQRTEQRDSAMYRCASSLTAGADQPQHFGDGTRLSIL.

The J gene is TRBJ2-5, the V gene TRBV30, with D uncertain. V shed 0 bases and J shed 5 bases, with 10 bases lying between them. This CDR3 comprises 13 residues. Germline CDR1 and CDR2: GTSNPN and SVGIG (reference sequence). Here the CDR3 DNA reads TGTGCCTGGAGTGTAACGGGTGTGGAGACCCAGTACTTC. Its translation is CAWSVTGVETQYF.

J is TRBJ1-1 and V is TRBV3-1 (or the pseudogene TRBV3-2), with 7 positions matching TRBD1. J gave up 6 bases and V 6 bases, and 13 bases lay outside the gene matches. The CDR3 sequence is 15 residues long. CDR1 is LGHDT, CDR2 YNNKEL, per germline (reference sequence). The CDR3 DNA reads as TGTGCCAGCAGAGAAACAGGGGCTGTCAGGGCTGAAGCTTTCTTT. It codes for CASRETGAVRAEAFF.

This clone was seen once. This chain joins TRBV7-9 and TRBJ1-1, with no clear D. Germline V lookup: CDR1 SEHNR, CDR2 FQNEAQ (reference sequence). V was trimmed by 5 bases and J by 2 bases, leaving 18 bases between them. The CDR3 loop spans 16 amino acids. The CDR3 loop is CASSPPQRADNTEAFF. DNA of the CDR3: TGTGCCAGCAGCCCACCCCAGCGGGCGGATAACACTGAAGCTTTCTTT.

The chain has TRBV30 and TRBJ1-5, with D unclear. Germline CDR1 is GTSNPN and CDR2 is SVGIG (reference sequence). The CDR3 totals 14 residues. V was pared by 3 bases and J by 2 bases, with 11 bases between. This chain's CDR3 is CAWSRLVGNQPQHF. DNA of the CDR3: TGTGCCTGGAGCCGATTAGTGGGCAATCAGCCCCAGCATTTT.

The rearrangement uses TRBV6-5 and TRBJ1-1; a possible D gene is TRBD1 (6 bases). Germline V CDR1 and CDR2: MNHEY, SVGAGI. V was clipped by 6 bases and J by 1 base, with 15 bases between them. This CDR3 has 15 residues. CDR3 DNA sequence: TGTGCCAGCAGATCCTATCGGGACAAGAACACTGAAGCTTTCTTT. Translation: CASRSYRDKNTEAFF.

The chain is built from TRBV5-4 and TRBJ2-1; D perhaps matches TRBD2 (6 bases). Germline CDR1 SGHNT, CDR2 YYREEE (reference sequence). The CDR3 runs to 14 residues. The V gene lost 0 bases and the J gene lost 9 bases, with 13 bases spanning the gap. The CDR3 loop reads CASSLERESSEQFF. The DNA of the CDR3 is TGTGCCAGCAGCTTGGAACGGGAGAGCAGTGAGCAGTTCTTC.